This TCR beta chain came from a study of blood T cells in healthy people across ages. A second PCR, run for roughly 7 to 12 cycles, used a sample-barcoded 5' primer plus a J-beta primer mix. TCRdb re-called the 5' RACE reads through MiXCR, storing one row per CDR3 protein. The sample records about 760,000 distinct CDR3 sequences, around 25% being singletons. CDR1 is SGHTA and CDR2 is FQGNSA in the germline V gene. This CDR3 has 17 residues. A further study also used this sample, focusing on T cells of mothers and their children.

Sequenced input: blood. The chain couples TRBV7-2 to TRBJ2-5; 8 nucleotides match TRBD2. The end of the DNA is better explained by TRBJ2-1, so the J call may be wrong. The clonotype comes from a boy under 18 in good health. The CDR3 DNA sequence: TGTGCCAGCAGCTTGAGTGTCGGAGGACTAGCATCGAATGAGCAGTTCTTC. Its protein is CASSLSVGGLASNEQFF.